This TCR beta chain was documented in a study of regulatory dendritic cells for organ transplantation. Study as a whole: Monocytes received vitamin D3 on days 0 and 4, IL-10 on day 4.

Allogeneic regulatory or mature dendritic cells were co-cultured for 5 days with CFSE-labeled sorted T cells at 1:10. CD4+ or CD8+ T cells were sorted as naive CD45RA+ or memory CD45RO+. The germline V gene has CDR1 SGHVS and CDR2 FNYEAQ. The V segment lost 7 bases and the J segment 4 bases; nucleotides outside the gene matches: 7. The CDR3 spans 14 residues. Study-level points and caveats: Memory CD8+ clonal expansion seemed more limited with regulatory than mature dendritic cells.

Libraries were prepared by immunoSEQ multiplex PCR; TCRdb keeps only in-frame clonotypes and omits some of them. The repertoire holds roughly 12,000 clones, with 74% as singletons. Regarding this clone: Its antigen is unknown.

The chain uses TRBV7-6 and TRBJ1-3; TRBD1 agrees at 7 bases. The clonotype originates from a human donor in good health. Specimen: naive CD4+ T cells from blood cultured with regulatory dendritic cells. Subset here: CD45RA+ naive T cells. This chain's CDR3 is CASTTGNFGNTIYF. CDR3 coding DNA: TGTGCCAGCACGACAGGGAACTTCGGAAACACCATATATTTT.